A single sample gave rise to the 19 T cell receptor beta chains below, sequenced in a study of cytomegalovirus exposure and HLA in healthy donors. Use of 60 Vbeta and 13 Jbeta primers characterized the PCR. Method: immunoSEQ multiplex PCR; TCRdb's copy keeps in-frame clones and lacks some. Of around 170,000 clones listed, more than 60% were seen once; the top ten hold more than 1.4%. Sequencing was performed on PBMCs. The receptors come from a man younger than 30 in good health and CMV-seronegative.

The chain has TRBV11-2 and TRBJ2-7, with a weak D call TRBD1 (5 bases). The CDR3 has 15 amino acids. From germline, CDR1 is SGHAT and CDR2 FQNNGV. The ends were cut back, 1 base at V and 2 bases at J, with 12 bases in the middle. DNA for the CDR3: TGTGCCAGCAGCTTAGCGGCAGGGCCGACCTACGAGCAGTACTTC. Protein sequence: CASSLAAGPTYEQYF.

Details on this clone: The same CDR3 can be traced to other DNA sequences in this sample. The chain has TRBV4-2 and TRBJ2-5, with 9 positions matching TRBD1. With V trimmed by 1 base and J by 5 bases, 8 bases remained unmatched. The germline CDR1 and CDR2 sequences are LGHNA and YNFKEQ. The CDR3 is 16 amino acids. CDR3 loop: CASSQVSSGTGETQYF. DNA for the CDR3: TGTGCCAGCAGCCAAGTTTCTTCTGGGACAGGGGAGACCCAGTACTTC.

CDR3 amino acids: CSVQITTGAHGYTF. In DNA form, the CDR3 reads TGCAGCGTCCAAATAACCACAGGGGCTCATGGCTACACCTTC. The rearrangement links TRBV29-1 to TRBJ1-2, with 7 bases lining up with TRBD1. CDR3 length: 14 residues. The J segment lost 6 bases and the V segment lost 6 bases, leaving 13 bases of the junction unmatched. Germline V gives CDR1 SQVTM, CDR2 ANQGSEA.

This clone was detected a few times. The gene calls are TRBV5-6 and TRBJ2-5; 10 bases are a match to TRBD2. CDR1 is SGHDT and CDR2 is YYEEEE in the germline V gene. This CDR3 comprises 15 residues. V gave up 4 bases and J gave up 11 bases; unmatched junction bases: 14. CDR3 amino acids: CASSPGTSAQRGQYF. CDR3 DNA: TGTGCCAGCAGCCCGGGGACTAGCGCACAGAGGGGGCAGTACTTC.

The chain recombines TRBV7-9 with TRBJ2-1, with 8 bases identical to TRBD2. V was pared by 5 bases and J by 0 bases, with 6 bases of the junction left unmatched. The V gene's germline CDR1 is SEHNR and CDR2 FQNEAQ (reference sequence). The CDR3 is 16 amino acids. The CDR3 DNA reads TGTGCCAGCAGCCCCACGGGGGGGAGCTCCTACAATGAGCAGTTCTTC. It is translated as CASSPTGGSSYNEQFF.

V is TRBV2 and J is TRBJ2-3; the match to TRBD2 covers 16 bases. The CDR3 contains 15 residues. V lost 6 bases and J lost 11; bases outside the gene matches: 8. Germline assignment: CDR1 SNHLY and CDR2 FYNNEI. In DNA, the CDR3 is TGTGCCAGCAGCGATGGGACTAGCGGGGGGGGAGTGCAGTATTTT. This codes for CASSDGTSGGGVQYF.

In this sample, this clone turned up once. The chain links TRBV7-6 to TRBJ2-3, with no clear D. The CDR3 has 12 residues. Deletions cut 5 bases from V and 8 bases from J, with 11 bases between. CDR1 is SGHVS and CDR2 is FNYEAQ in the germline V gene. The CDR3 protein is CASSVPLGTQYF. CDR3 DNA: TGTGCCAGCAGCGTACCGCTCGGTACGCAGTATTTT.

The V gene is TRBV2, the J gene TRBJ2-2; D is perhaps TRBD2 (5 bases). CDR1 is SNHLY and CDR2 is FYNNEI in the germline V gene. The ends were cut back, 5 bases at V and 6 bases at J, with 10 bases in the middle. The CDR3 has 13 amino acids. The CDR3 here is CASSPSFSGELFF. DNA for the CDR3: TGTGCCAGCAGTCCTAGCTTCTCCGGGGAGCTGTTTTTT. Supplemented by reference TRBV2 and TRBJ2-2, the full variable domain reads EPEVTQTPSHQVTQMGQEVILRCVPISNHLYFYWYRQILGQKVEFLVSFYNNEISEKSEIFDDQFSVERPDGSNFTLKIRSTKLEDSAMYFCASSPSFSGELFFGEGSRLTVL.

This chain connects TRBV4-3 to TRBJ2-5, with D maybe TRBD1 (5 bases). Germline V gene sequence: CDR1 LGHNA, CDR2 YSLEER. V lost 4 bases and J 1 base, leaving 16 bases between the germline ends. The CDR3 consists of 16 residues. As DNA, the CDR3 is TGCGCCAGCAGCCCAGGGCCTAGACAGTCCCAAGAGACCCAGTACTTC. This translates into CASSPGPRQSQETQYF.

The rearrangement links TRBV5-6 to TRBJ1-5; 9 bases align to TRBD1. Per the germline V gene, CDR1 is SGHDT and CDR2 is YYEEEE. This CDR3 comprises 15 residues. Trimming at V came to 5 bases and at J to 4 bases, leaving 7 bases not matched to a gene. The DNA of the CDR3 is TGTGCCAGCAGGGAACAGGGGGCGCTTAATCAGCCCCAGCATTTT. It yields the protein CASREQGALNQPQHF.

V gene TRBV4-1 combines with J gene TRBJ2-2; D may be TRBD1 (5 bases). The CDR3 runs 15 residues. V was pared by 6 bases and J by 2 bases, with 13 bases between. Germline CDR1 reads MGHRA; CDR2 reads YSYEKL. The CDR3 loop reads CASRMVQANTGELFF. CDR3 nucleotides: TGCGCCAGCAGAATGGTACAGGCAAACACCGGGGAGCTGTTTTTT.

This rearrangement joins TRBV5-4 to TRBJ1-2, with D possibly matching TRBD1 (5 bases). The V end was cut by 0 bases, the J end by 5 bases, with 14 bases between. The CDR3 length is 15 residues. The germline CDR1 and CDR2 sequences are SGHNT and YYREEE (reference sequence). CDR3 DNA sequence: TGTGCCAGCAGCTTGGCCGGGGGGTTAGGATATGGCTACACCTTC. Its translation: CASSLAGGLGYGYTF.

This chain connects TRBV5-6 to TRBJ1-5; tentative D call: TRBD1 (5 bases). The ends were cut back, 1 base at V and 4 bases at J, with 21 bases in the middle. The germline V gene encodes CDR1 SGHDT and CDR2 YYEEEE. The CDR3 is made up of 18 amino acids. CDR3 coding DNA: TGTGCCAGCAGCTTGAGCCTCCAGGGTTTCCCCTTTAATCAGCCCCAGCATTTT. It is translated as CASSLSLQGFPFNQPQHF.

The chain employs TRBV6-1 and TRBJ1-5, with D possibly being TRBD1 (5 bases). This CDR3 has 15 residues. V was shortened by 3 bases and J by 3 bases, with 12 bases between the two germline ends. Germline V gene data show CDR1 as MNHNS and CDR2 as SASEGT. The CDR3: CASSEAGEYNQPQHF. CDR3 DNA sequence: TGTGCCAGCAGTGAGGCGGGGGAGTACAATCAGCCCCAGCATTTT.

The V gene is TRBV29-1, the J gene TRBJ2-7, with a tentative D call TRBD1 (6 bases). Looked up from germline, CDR1 is SQVTM and CDR2 is ANQGSEA. The CDR3 is 15 residues long. V was pared by 3 bases and J by 2 bases, with 17 bases between. The CDR3 nucleotides are TGCAGCGTTGACGTAGGGGGTATGGCTACCTACGAGCAGTACTTC. It is translated as CSVDVGGMATYEQYF.

V gene TRBV11-3 combines with J gene TRBJ2-7; the match to TRBD2 covers 12 bases. Germline CDR1 is SGHNT and CDR2 is YENEEA. The CDR3 covers 15 residues. V lost 4 bases and J lost 12; bases outside the gene matches: 13. For the CDR3, the DNA is TGTGCCAGCAGCTCCCCCTCCGTTGGACTAGCGGGGTCGTACTTC. It is translated as CASSSPSVGLAGSYF.

The chain joins TRBV19 to TRBJ1-1; 7 nucleotides agree with TRBD1. Germline lookup yields CDR1 LNHDA and CDR2 SQIVND (reference sequence). CDR3 length: 14 amino acids. The ends lost 5 bases at V and 10 bases at J; junction bases unmatched: 13. The CDR3 protein is CASSAGTVEKGAFF. CDR3 bases: TGTGCCAGTAGTGCCGGGACAGTCGAAAAGGGAGCTTTCTTT.

The chain couples TRBV2 to TRBJ1-5; maybe TRBD1 (6 bases). This CDR3 comprises 15 residues. Trimming pared 8 bases from V and 3 bases from J, leaving 17 bases between. Germline V gives CDR1 SNHLY, CDR2 FYNNEI. The CDR3 reads CASASPRDTNQPQHF. CDR3 nucleotides: TGTGCCAGCGCCTCCCCCCGGGACACCAATCAGCCCCAGCATTTT.

This clone was seen a single time. J is TRBJ2-1 and V is TRBV7-2; 8 bases match TRBD1. This CDR3 has 14 amino acids. Germline V gives CDR1 SGHTA, CDR2 FQGNSA. V dropped 3 bases and J dropped 5; count of bases not matched to a gene: 3. In DNA form, the CDR3 reads TGTGCCAGCAGCTTTCGACAGGGGAACAATGAGCAGTTCTTC. Its translation: CASSFRQGNNEQFF.